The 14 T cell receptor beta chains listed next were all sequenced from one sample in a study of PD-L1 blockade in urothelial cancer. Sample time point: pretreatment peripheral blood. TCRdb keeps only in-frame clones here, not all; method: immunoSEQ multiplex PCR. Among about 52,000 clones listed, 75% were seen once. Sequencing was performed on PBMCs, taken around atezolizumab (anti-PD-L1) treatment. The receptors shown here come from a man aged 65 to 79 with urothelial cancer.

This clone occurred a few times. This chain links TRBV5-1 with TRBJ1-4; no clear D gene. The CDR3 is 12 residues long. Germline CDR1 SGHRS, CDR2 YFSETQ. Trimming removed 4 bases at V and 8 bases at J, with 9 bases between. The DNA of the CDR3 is TGCGCCAGCAGCCCGGCGGGGGAAAAACTGTTTTTT. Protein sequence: CASSPAGEKLFF.

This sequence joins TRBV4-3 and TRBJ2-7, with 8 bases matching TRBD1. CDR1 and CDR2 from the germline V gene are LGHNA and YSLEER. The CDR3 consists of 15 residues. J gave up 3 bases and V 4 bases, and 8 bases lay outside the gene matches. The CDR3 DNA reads TGCGCCAGCAGCCTCCGGGCAGGGGGCCACTACGAGCAGTACTTC. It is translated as CASSLRAGGHYEQYF.

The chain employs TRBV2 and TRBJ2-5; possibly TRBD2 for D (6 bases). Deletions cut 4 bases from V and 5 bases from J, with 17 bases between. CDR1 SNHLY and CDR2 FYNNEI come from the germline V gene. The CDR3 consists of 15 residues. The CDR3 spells CASSATGRREETQYF. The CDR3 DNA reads TGTGCCAGCAGTGCGACGGGGAGGAGGGAGGAGACCCAGTACTTC. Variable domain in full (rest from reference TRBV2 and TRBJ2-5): EPEVTQTPSHQVTQMGQEVILRCVPISNHLYFYWYRQILGQKVEFLVSFYNNEISEKSEIFDDQFSVERPDGSNFTLKIRSTKLEDSAMYFCASSATGRREETQYFGPGTRLLVL.

Here the CDR3 DNA reads TGTGCCAGCAGCTTTATGCGGGGCACAGATACGCAGTATTTT. Its protein product is CASSFMRGTDTQYF. The rearrangement links TRBV11-3 to TRBJ2-3; D perhaps matches TRBD2 (5 bases). From germline, CDR1 is SGHNT and CDR2 YENEEA. The CDR3 covers 14 residues. V shed 3 bases and J shed 1 base, with 8 bases lying between them.

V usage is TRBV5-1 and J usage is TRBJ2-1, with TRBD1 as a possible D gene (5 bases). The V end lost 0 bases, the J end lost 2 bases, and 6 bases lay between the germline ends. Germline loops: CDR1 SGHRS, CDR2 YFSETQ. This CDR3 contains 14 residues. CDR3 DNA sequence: TGCGCCAGCAGCTTGGGGACAACCTACAATGAGCAGTTCTTC. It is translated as CASSLGTTYNEQFF.

The CDR3 spells CASSEYGTWDSPLHF. CDR3 bases: TGTGCCAGCAGTGAATACGGGACATGGGATTCACCCCTCCACTTT. V and J are TRBV25-1 and TRBJ1-6; D is possibly TRBD1 (6 bases). The V end was cut by 0 bases, the J end by 8 bases, with 11 bases between. Germline V gene sequence: CDR1 MGHDK, CDR2 SYGVNS. The CDR3 contains 15 residues.

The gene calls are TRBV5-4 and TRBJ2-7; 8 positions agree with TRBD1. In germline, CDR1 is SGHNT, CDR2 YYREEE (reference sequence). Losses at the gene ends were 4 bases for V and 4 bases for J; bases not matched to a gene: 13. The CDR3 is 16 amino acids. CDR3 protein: CASSGDPGTGIYEQYF. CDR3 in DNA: TGTGCCAGCAGCGGAGACCCCGGGACAGGAATTTACGAGCAGTACTTC.

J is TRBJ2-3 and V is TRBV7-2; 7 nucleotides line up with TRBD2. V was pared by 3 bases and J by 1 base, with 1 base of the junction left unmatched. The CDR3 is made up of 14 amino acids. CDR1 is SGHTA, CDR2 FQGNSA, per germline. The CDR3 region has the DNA TGTGCCAGCAGCTTGGCGGGGGGCACAGATACGCAGTATTTT. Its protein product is CASSLAGGTDTQYF.

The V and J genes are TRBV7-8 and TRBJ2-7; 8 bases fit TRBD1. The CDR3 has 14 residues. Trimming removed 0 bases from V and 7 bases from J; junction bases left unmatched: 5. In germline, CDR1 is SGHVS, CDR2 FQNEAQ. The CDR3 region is CASSLAPGGHEQYF. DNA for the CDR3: TGTGCCAGCAGCTTAGCGCCAGGGGGCCATGAGCAGTACTTC.

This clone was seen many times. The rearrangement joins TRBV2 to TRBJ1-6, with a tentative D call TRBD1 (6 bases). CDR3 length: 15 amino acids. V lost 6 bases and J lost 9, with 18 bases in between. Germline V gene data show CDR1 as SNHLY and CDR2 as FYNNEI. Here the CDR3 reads CASRGGGRAVSPLHF. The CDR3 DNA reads TGTGCCAGCAGAGGGGGGGGCAGGGCCGTTTCACCCCTCCACTTT.

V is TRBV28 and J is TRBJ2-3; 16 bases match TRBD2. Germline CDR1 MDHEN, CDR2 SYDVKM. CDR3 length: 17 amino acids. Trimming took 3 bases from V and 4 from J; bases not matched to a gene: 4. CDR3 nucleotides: TGTGCCAGCAGTTTGAGGGGACTAGCGGGAGGGGCAGATACGCAGTATTTT. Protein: CASSLRGLAGGADTQYF.

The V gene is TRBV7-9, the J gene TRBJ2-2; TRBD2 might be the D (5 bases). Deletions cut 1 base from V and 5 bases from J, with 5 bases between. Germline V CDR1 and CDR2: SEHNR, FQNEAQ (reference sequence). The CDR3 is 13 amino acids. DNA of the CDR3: TGTGCCAGCAGCTTAGGAGGGACCGGGGAGCTGTTTTTT. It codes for CASSLGGTGELFF. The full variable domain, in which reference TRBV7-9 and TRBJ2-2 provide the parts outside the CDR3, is DTGVSQNPRHKITKRGQNVTFRCDPISEHNRLYWYRQTLGQGPEFLTYFQNEAQLEKSRLLSDRFSAERPKGSFSTLEIQRTEQGDSAMYLCASSLGGTGELFFGEGSRLTVL.

The CDR3 DNA follows: TGTGCCAGCAGCCTTCCGGGACAGAAATTTCTTAGCACAGATACGCAGTATTTT. It codes for CASSLPGQKFLSTDTQYF. The genes are TRBV14 and TRBJ2-3; 7 nucleotides agree with TRBD1. The germline gives CDR1 SGHDN, CDR2 FVKESK. The V and J ends lost 4 bases and 0 bases, in that order; junction bases with no gene match: 13. The CDR3 contains 18 residues.

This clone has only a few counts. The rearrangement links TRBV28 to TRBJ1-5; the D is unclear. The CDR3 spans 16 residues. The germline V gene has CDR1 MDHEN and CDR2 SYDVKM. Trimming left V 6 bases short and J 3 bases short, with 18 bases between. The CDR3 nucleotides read TGTGCCAGCAGACCAACCCAGGTGGTGACCAATCAGCCCCAGCATTTT. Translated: CASRPTQVVTNQPQHF.